Sequencing of this T cell receptor (beta chain) was carried out in a study of OX40 agonist ivuxolimab in advanced cancers. At the level of the study: Every patient in dose escalation had hepatocellular carcinoma, melanoma, renal cell or head and neck cancer. General observations from the study: At 0.1 to 3.0 mg/kg and by week 6, clonal expansion occurred in CD4+ and CD8+ blood T cells. Certain nonresponding patients likewise had low normalized T-cell clonal expansion.

The CDR3 is 15 residues long. Germline CDR1 MGHRA, CDR2 YSYEKL. V dropped 2 bases and J dropped 1 base, with 11 bases sitting between them. Measured with immunoSEQ multiplex PCR; TCRdb has only the in-frame clones, and not every one. This table holds approximately 40,000 clones, about 92% found once. Comment on this clone: Its target is not known.

The material sequenced was CD4+ or CD8+ T cells sorted from blood, taken in a trial of the OX40 agonist ivuxolimab. J is TRBJ1-1 and V is TRBV4-1; D is uncertain. The receptor's source is an adult with an advanced solid tumor such as melanoma, head and neck, liver or kidney cancer. For the CDR3, the DNA is TGCGCCAGCAGCCAACCGACCGGGCGGAACACTGAAGCTTTCTTT. Protein product: CASSQPTGRNTEAFF.